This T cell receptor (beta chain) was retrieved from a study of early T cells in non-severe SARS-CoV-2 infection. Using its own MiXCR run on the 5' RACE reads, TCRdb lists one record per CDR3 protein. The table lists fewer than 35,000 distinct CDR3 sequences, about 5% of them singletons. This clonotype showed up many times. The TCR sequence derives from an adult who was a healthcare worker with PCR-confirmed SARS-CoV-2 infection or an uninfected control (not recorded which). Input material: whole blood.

CDR3 residues: CASSLGKSSYNEQFF. Written as DNA, the CDR3 is TGTGCCAGCAGCCTAGGGAAAAGCTCCTACAATGAGCAGTTCTTC. The chain employs TRBV7-2 and TRBJ2-1; D gene uncertain. This CDR3 spans 15 amino acids. Germline CDR1 is SGHTA and CDR2 is FQGNSA. Between the trimmed V and J ends, which lost 5 bases and 0 bases, there was a span of 11 bases.